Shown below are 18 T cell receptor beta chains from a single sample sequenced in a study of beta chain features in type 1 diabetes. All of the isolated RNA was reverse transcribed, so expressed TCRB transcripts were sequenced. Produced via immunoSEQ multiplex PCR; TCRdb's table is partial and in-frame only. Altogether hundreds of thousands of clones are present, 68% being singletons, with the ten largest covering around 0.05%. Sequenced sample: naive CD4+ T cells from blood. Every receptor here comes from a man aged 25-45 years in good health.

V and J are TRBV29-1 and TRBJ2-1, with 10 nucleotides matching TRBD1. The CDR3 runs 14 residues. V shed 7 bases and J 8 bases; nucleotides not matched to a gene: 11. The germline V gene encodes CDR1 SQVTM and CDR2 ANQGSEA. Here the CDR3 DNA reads TGCAGCGGCAAAAGAGGGACAGGGGAACATGAGCAGTTCTTC. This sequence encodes CSGKRGTGEHEQFF.

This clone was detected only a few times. CDR3 amino acids: CASRGTSTDTQYF. The CDR3 nucleotides are TGTGCCTCAAGGGGTACTAGCACAGATACGCAGTATTTT. This chain connects TRBV10-3 to TRBJ2-3, with D possibly being TRBD1 (5 bases). This CDR3 region has 13 residues. V was clipped by 11 bases and J by 0 bases, with 12 bases between them. Germline-derived CDR1 and CDR2 are ENHRY and SYGVKD.

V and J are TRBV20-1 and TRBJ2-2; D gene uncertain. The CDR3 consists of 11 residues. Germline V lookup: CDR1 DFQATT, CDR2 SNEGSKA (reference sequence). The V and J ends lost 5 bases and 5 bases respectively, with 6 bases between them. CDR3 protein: CSAPQTGELFF. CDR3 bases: TGCAGTGCTCCCCAAACCGGGGAGCTGTTTTTT.

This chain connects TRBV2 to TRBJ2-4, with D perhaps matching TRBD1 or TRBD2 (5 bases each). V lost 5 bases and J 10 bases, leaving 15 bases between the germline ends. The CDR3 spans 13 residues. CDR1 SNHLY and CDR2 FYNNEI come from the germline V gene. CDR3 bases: TGTGCCAGCAGTAGGGGACGGCGAGAGATTCAGTACTTC. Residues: CASSRGRREIQYF.

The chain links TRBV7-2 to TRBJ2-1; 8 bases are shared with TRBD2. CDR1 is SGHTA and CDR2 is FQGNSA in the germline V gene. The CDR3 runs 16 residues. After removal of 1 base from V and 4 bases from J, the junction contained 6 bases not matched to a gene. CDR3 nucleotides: TGTGCCAGCAGCTTAGAAGGGACTAGAAATTACAATGAGCAGTTCTTC. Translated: CASSLEGTRNYNEQFF.

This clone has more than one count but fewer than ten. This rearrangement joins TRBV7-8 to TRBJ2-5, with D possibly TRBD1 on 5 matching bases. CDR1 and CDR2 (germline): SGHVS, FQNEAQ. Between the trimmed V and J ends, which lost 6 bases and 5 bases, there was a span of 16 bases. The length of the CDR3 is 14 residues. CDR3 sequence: CASSTIWTSETQYF. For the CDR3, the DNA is TGTGCCAGCAGTACGATCTGGACATCTGAGACCCAGTACTTC. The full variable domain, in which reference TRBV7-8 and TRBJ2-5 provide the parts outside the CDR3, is GAGVSQSPRYKVAKRGQDVALRCDPISGHVSLFWYQQALGQGPEFLTYFQNEAQLDKSGLPSDRFFAERPEGSVSTLKIQRTQQEDSAVYLCASSTIWTSETQYFGPGTRLLVL.

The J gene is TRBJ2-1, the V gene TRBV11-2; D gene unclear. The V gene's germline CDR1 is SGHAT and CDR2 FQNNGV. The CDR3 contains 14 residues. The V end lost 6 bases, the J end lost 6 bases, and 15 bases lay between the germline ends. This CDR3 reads CASRTVRFGNEQFF. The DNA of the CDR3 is TGTGCCAGCAGAACCGTCAGGTTTGGCAATGAGCAGTTCTTC.

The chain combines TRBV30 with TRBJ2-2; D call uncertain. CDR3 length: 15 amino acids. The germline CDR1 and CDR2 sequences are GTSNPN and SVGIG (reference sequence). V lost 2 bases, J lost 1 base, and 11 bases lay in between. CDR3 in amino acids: CAWSLRLENTGELFF. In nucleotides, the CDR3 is TGTGCCTGGAGTCTGAGACTGGAGAACACCGGGGAGCTGTTTTTT. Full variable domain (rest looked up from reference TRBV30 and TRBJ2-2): SQTIHQWPATLVQPVGSPLSLECTVEGTSNPNLYWYRQAAGRGLQLLFYSVGIGQISSEVPQNLSASRPQDRQFILSSKKLLLSDSGFYLCAWSLRLENTGELFFGEGSRLTVL.

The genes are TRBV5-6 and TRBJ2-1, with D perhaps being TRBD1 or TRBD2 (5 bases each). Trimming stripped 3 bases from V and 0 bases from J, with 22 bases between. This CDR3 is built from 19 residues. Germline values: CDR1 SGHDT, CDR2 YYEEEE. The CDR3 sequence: CASSSPSRGSGGSYNEQFF. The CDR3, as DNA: TGTGCCAGCAGCTCCCCCAGTAGGGGAAGCGGCGGCTCCTACAATGAGCAGTTCTTC.

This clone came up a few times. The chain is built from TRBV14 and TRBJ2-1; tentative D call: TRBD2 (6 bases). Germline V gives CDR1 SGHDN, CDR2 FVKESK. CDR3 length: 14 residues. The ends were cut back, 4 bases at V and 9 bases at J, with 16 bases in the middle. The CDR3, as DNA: TGTGCCAGCAGCCCCCCCGGGACTGCCGCTGAGCAGTTCTTC. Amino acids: CASSPPGTAAEQFF.

The CDR3 here is CASSPPGGSYEQYF. DNA for the CDR3: TGTGCCAGCAGTCCTCCTGGGGGATCCTACGAGCAGTACTTC. The chain joins TRBV28 to TRBJ2-7; D may be TRBD1 or TRBD2 (5 bases each). Germline V CDR1 and CDR2: MDHEN, SYDVKM. The CDR3 spans 14 residues. V was cut by 5 bases and J by 1 base, with 12 bases left in between.

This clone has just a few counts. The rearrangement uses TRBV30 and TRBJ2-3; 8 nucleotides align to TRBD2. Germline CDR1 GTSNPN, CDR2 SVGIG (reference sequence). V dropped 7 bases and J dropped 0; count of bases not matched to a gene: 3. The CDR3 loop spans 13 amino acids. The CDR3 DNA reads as TGTGCCTTTCGGACTAGCAGCACAGATACGCAGTATTTT. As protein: CAFRTSSTDTQYF.

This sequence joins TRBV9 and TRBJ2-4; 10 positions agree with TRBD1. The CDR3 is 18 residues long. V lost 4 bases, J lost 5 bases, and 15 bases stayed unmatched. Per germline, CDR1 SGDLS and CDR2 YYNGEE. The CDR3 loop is CASSPKGQGLLAENIQYF. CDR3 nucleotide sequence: TGTGCCAGCAGCCCGAAGGGACAGGGGCTGCTAGCGGAAAACATTCAGTACTTC. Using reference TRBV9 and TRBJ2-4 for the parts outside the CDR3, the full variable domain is DSGVTQTPKHLITATGQRVTLRCSPRSGDLSVYWYQQSLDQGLQFLIQYYNGEERAKGNILERFSAQQFPDLHSELNLSSLELGDSALYFCASSPKGQGLLAENIQYFGAGTRLSVL.

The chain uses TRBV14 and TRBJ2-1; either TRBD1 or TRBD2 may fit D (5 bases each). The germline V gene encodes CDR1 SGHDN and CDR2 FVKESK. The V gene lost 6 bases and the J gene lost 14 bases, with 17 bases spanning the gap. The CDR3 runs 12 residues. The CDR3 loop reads CASRGIGEFKFF. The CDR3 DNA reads TGTGCCAGCAGGGGTATAGGGGAGTTTAAGTTCTTC.

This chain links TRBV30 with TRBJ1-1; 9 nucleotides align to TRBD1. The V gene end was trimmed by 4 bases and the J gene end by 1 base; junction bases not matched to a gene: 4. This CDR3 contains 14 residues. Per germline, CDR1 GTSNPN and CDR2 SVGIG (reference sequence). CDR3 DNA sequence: TGTGCCTGGACCGGACAGGGGAGGAACACTGAAGCTTTCTTT. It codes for CAWTGQGRNTEAFF.

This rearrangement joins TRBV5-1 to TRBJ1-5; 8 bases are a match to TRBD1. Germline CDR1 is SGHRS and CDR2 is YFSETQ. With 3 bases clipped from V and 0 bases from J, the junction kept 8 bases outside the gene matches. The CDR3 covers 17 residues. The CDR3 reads CASSSTHQGASNQPQHF. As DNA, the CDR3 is TGCGCCAGCAGCTCAACACACCAGGGGGCTAGCAATCAGCCCCAGCATTTT.

The CDR3 spells CSVEGRGAKNIQYF. Written as DNA, the CDR3 is TGCAGCGTTGAAGGGAGGGGCGCCAAAAACATTCAGTACTTC. The chain combines TRBV29-1 with TRBJ2-4, with D maybe TRBD2 (6 bases). The CDR3 has 14 amino acids. V was shortened by 1 base and J by 1 base, with 8 bases between the two germline ends. CDR1 SQVTM and CDR2 ANQGSEA come from the germline V gene.

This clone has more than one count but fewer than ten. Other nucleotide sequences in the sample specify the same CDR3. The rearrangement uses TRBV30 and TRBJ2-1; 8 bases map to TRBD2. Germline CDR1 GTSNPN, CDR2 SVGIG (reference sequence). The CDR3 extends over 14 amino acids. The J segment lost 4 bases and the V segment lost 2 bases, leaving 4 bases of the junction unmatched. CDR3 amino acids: CAWSRTSGYNEQFF. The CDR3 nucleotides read TGTGCCTGGAGTCGCACTAGCGGATACAATGAGCAGTTCTTC.